What follows are 27 T cell receptor beta chains derived from one specimen sequenced in a study of T cells after posttransplantation cyclophosphamide. Measured with immunoSEQ multiplex PCR; TCRdb has only the in-frame clones, and not every one. The data hold thousands of clones, with around 82% observed a single time. A marrow graft followed busulfan-fludarabine conditioning, with cyclophosphamide on days +3 and +4. Sequenced material: CD4+ T cells sorted from blood, taken 1162 days after allogeneic stem cell transplant with posttransplant cyclophosphamide. The receptor source for this set is a female patient aged 40-50 years who received an allogeneic stem cell transplant from a related donor, was CMV-positive, and had no GVHD. Some of the T cells might come from the graft donor.

The J gene is TRBJ2-7, the V gene TRBV5-4, with 8 bases that match TRBD2. This CDR3 is built from 15 residues. Germline V gene data show CDR1 as SGHNT and CDR2 as YYREEE (reference sequence). The V and J ends lost 4 bases and 3 bases, in that order; junction bases with no gene match: 9. The CDR3 region has the DNA TGTGCCAGCAGCCAAAGCGGGGGCCTCCTCTACGAGCAGTACTTC. Its translation: CASSQSGGLLYEQYF.

This clone came up once. Other nucleotide sequences from this sample produce the same CDR3. This chain uses TRBV6-1 with TRBJ1-6; tentatively, D is TRBD1 (6 bases). Trimming stripped 6 bases from V and 8 bases from J, with 11 bases between. Germline assignment: CDR1 MNHNS and CDR2 SASEGT. The CDR3 loop spans 13 amino acids. The CDR3 DNA reads as TGTGCCAGCAGGCGGGGGGCTGATTCACCCCTCCACTTT. This translates into CASRRGADSPLHF.

Only one count was recorded for this clone. The chain links TRBV5-1 to TRBJ2-2; D is perhaps TRBD1 (5 bases). Trimming removed 0 bases at V and 6 bases at J, with 12 bases between. Per the germline V gene, CDR1 is SGHRS and CDR2 is YFSETQ. The CDR3 totals 15 residues. CDR3 protein: CASSLAGKGSGELFF. The CDR3 nucleotides are TGCGCCAGCAGCTTGGCAGGGAAAGGTTCCGGGGAGCTGTTTTTT. Based on the CDR3 plus reference TRBV5-1 and TRBJ2-2, the full variable domain is KAGVTQTPRYLIKTRGQQVTLSCSPISGHRSVSWYQQTPGQGLQFLFEYFSETQRNKGNFPGRFSGRQFSNSRSEMNVSTLELGDSALYLCASSLAGKGSGELFFGEGSRLTVL.

The chain recombines TRBV15 with TRBJ1-2; TRBD1 aligns across 9 bases. This CDR3 contains 16 residues. With V trimmed by 3 bases and J by 7 bases, 12 bases remained unmatched. CDR1 LNHNV and CDR2 YYDKDF come from the germline V gene (reference sequence). The CDR3 coding sequence is TGTGCCACCAGCAGGGCCCTGGGACAGGGAAAGATTGGCTACACCTTC. Residues: CATSRALGQGKIGYTF. The full variable domain, in which reference TRBV15 and TRBJ1-2 provide the parts outside the CDR3, is DAMVIQNPRYQVTQFGKPVTLSCSQTLNHNVMYWYQQKSSQAPKLLFHYYDKDFNNEADTPDNFQSRRPNTSFCFLDIRSPGLGDTAMYLCATSRALGQGKIGYTFGSGTRLTVV.

The genes are TRBV14 and TRBJ1-2; the D is unclear. V was clipped by 0 bases and J by 4 bases, with 6 bases between them. CDR1 is SGHDN and CDR2 is FVKESK in the germline V gene. The CDR3 has 13 amino acids. The CDR3 reads CASSQDQVYGYTF. The DNA of the CDR3 is TGTGCCAGCAGCCAAGATCAGGTCTATGGCTACACCTTC.

This chain joins TRBV6-5 and TRBJ1-4, with a tentative D call TRBD1 (6 bases). CDR1 is MNHEY, CDR2 SVGAGI, per germline. V dropped 6 bases and J dropped 7 bases, with 15 bases sitting between them. This CDR3 has 14 residues. The CDR3 coding sequence is TGTGCCAGCAGCCTCCGCAGAGGGGGTGAAAAACTGTTTTTT. Translated, it gives CASSLRRGGEKLFF.

V gene TRBV16 combines with J gene TRBJ2-3, with D possibly being TRBD2 (6 bases). Looked up from germline, CDR1 is KGHSY and CDR2 is FQNENV. Trimming took 4 bases from V and 3 from J, leaving 38 bases between them. The CDR3 extends over 23 amino acids. The CDR3 sequence is CASSLLGPQGLKEGRGATDTQYF. DNA of the CDR3: TGTGCCAGCAGCCTCCTAGGTCCTCAGGGCTTAAAGGAGGGTAGGGGCGCGACAGATACGCAGTATTTT.

V usage is TRBV19 and J usage is TRBJ1-5; TRBD1 matches 10 bases. Looked up from germline, CDR1 is LNHDA and CDR2 is SQIVND (reference sequence). This CDR3 is built from 14 residues. J was trimmed by 5 bases and V by 7 bases; bases with no gene match: 5. The chain's CDR3 is CASNDRGPHQPQHF. The CDR3 nucleotides read TGTGCCAGTAACGACAGGGGGCCTCATCAGCCCCAGCATTTT.

J is TRBJ2-2 and V is TRBV7-8; possible D gene TRBD2, 5 bases. This CDR3 has 14 amino acids. V was shortened by 1 base and J by 7 bases, with 10 bases between the two germline ends. The germline CDR1 and CDR2 sequences are SGHVS and FQNEAQ. The CDR3 loop reads CASSLVEGDGELFF. The CDR3 DNA sequence: TGTGCCAGCAGCTTAGTCGAGGGCGACGGGGAGCTGTTTTTT.

The chain recombines TRBV5-6 with TRBJ2-3; tentative D call: TRBD2 (5 bases). The CDR3 extends over 15 amino acids. Germline V gene sequence: CDR1 SGHDT, CDR2 YYEEEE. V was pared by 4 bases and J by 4 bases, with 16 bases between. The CDR3 DNA reads TGTGCCAGCAGCCCGGCGGGCCCCTCGGCAGATACGCAGTATTTT. Amino acid sequence: CASSPAGPSADTQYF.

The count of this clone is one. The chain combines TRBV2 with TRBJ1-1; D is undetermined. Looked up from germline, CDR1 is SNHLY and CDR2 is FYNNEI. This CDR3 has 14 residues. Trimming pared 6 bases from V and 0 bases from J, leaving 11 bases between. Here the CDR3 DNA reads TGTGCCAGCAGATATAAAACAGTGAACACTGAAGCTTTCTTT. It translates to CASRYKTVNTEAFF.

This chain uses TRBV18 with TRBJ2-3, with 8 bases fitting TRBD1. Losses at the gene ends were 3 bases for V and 4 bases for J; bases not matched to a gene: 9. This CDR3 spans 16 amino acids. The germline V gene encodes CDR1 KGHSH and CDR2 LQKENI. The CDR3 DNA reads TGTGCCAGCTCACCTCTGGGGACAGGCTGGTCAGATACGCAGTATTTT. Translating gives CASSPLGTGWSDTQYF.

CDR3 residues: CASGEPGYSYEQYF. The CDR3 coding sequence is TGTGCCAGCGGAGAACCGGGATACTCCTACGAGCAGTACTTC. The chain carries TRBV6-1 and TRBJ2-7; possible D gene TRBD2, 5 bases. Deletions cut 8 bases from V and 0 bases from J, with 14 bases between. The CDR3 length is 14 residues. Germline V gives CDR1 MNHNS, CDR2 SASEGT.

The genes are TRBV5-1 and TRBJ2-5; D perhaps matches TRBD1 (5 bases). V lost 0 bases to trimming and J lost 6 bases, with 12 bases between them. This CDR3 spans 14 amino acids. Looked up from germline, CDR1 is SGHRS and CDR2 is YFSETQ. The CDR3 coding sequence is TGCGCCAGCAGCTTGGAATTGGGGCAAAAGACCCAGTACTTC. As protein: CASSLELGQKTQYF.

This chain links TRBV7-3 with TRBJ2-2, with D unclear. With 0 bases removed from V and 2 bases from J, the gap between germline ends came to 7 bases. The CDR3 has 15 amino acids. The germline CDR1 and CDR2 sequences are SGHTA and FQGTGA. This CDR3 reads CASSLTTLNTGELFF. CDR3 sequence (DNA): TGTGCCAGCAGCTTAACGACACTTAACACCGGGGAGCTGTTTTTT.

The chain links TRBV9 to TRBJ1-2; 8 bases line up with TRBD1. The germline CDR1 and CDR2 sequences are SGDLS and YYNGEE. This CDR3 spans 14 amino acids. V shed 5 bases and J 2 bases; nucleotides not matched to a gene: 5. CDR3 amino acids: CASRGGQENYGYTF. In DNA form, the CDR3 reads TGTGCCAGCAGGGGGGGACAGGAGAACTATGGCTACACCTTC.

The chain is built from TRBV2 and TRBJ1-4; D unclear. The germline V gene encodes CDR1 SNHLY and CDR2 FYNNEI. V lost 6 bases and J lost 8, with 16 bases in between. The CDR3 has 14 amino acids. This CDR3 is CASSSQAEMEKLFF. As DNA, the CDR3 is TGTGCCAGCAGCTCTCAAGCCGAAATGGAAAAACTGTTTTTT.

As to this clone: The germline gene is not matched at one end of the junction; a read error may be the cause. CDR3: CASSYSSDRGGPAFF. CDR3 sequence (DNA): TGTGCCAGCAGTTACTCATCGGACAGGGGAGGTCCAGCTTTCTTT. The chain links TRBV6-4 to TRBJ1-1; 9 bases are shared with TRBD1. The germline gives CDR1 MRHNA, CDR2 SNTAGT. This CDR3 has 15 residues.

The chain joins TRBV7-9 to TRBJ2-2; weak D call: TRBD2 (6 bases). Per germline, CDR1 SEHNR and CDR2 FQNEAQ (reference sequence). The CDR3 extends over 16 amino acids. Trimming took 7 bases from V and 3 from J, leaving 18 bases between them. DNA of the CDR3: TGTGCCAGCACCCAAAGGAGGGGAGCGGACACCGGGGAGCTGTTTTTT. Translation gives CASTQRRGADTGELFF.

The rearrangement joins TRBV2 to TRBJ2-7, with no clear D. The CDR3 is 16 amino acids. Per germline, CDR1 SNHLY and CDR2 FYNNEI. Trimming removed 2 bases at V and 2 bases at J, with 16 bases between. CDR3 region: CASSEPPELFTYEQYF. CDR3 DNA: TGTGCCAGCAGTGAACCCCCGGAGCTTTTTACCTACGAGCAGTACTTC.

To note about this clone: Other DNA sequences in this sample translate to the same CDR3. The chain combines TRBV5-6 with TRBJ1-6, with a tentative D call TRBD1 (6 bases). Germline V gene data show CDR1 as SGHDT and CDR2 as YYEEEE. This CDR3 comprises 15 residues. Trimming took 5 bases from V and 13 from J, leaving 22 bases between them. The CDR3: CASSYSTGRVPPLHF. The CDR3 nucleotides read TGTGCCAGCAGTTACTCTACAGGGAGAGTTCCCCCCCTCCACTTT. Complete variable domain (other parts from reference TRBV5-6 and TRBJ1-6): DAGVTQSPTHLIKTRGQQVTLRCSPKSGHDTVSWYQQALGQGPQFIFQYYEEEERQRGNFPDRFSGHQFPNYSSELNVNALLLGDSALYLCASSYSTGRVPPLHFGNGTRLTVT.

The chain links TRBV6-5 to TRBJ1-4, with D unresolved. Germline assignment: CDR1 MNHEY and CDR2 SVGAGI. CDR3 length equals 15 residues. V lost 3 bases to trimming and J lost 4 bases, with 12 bases between them. CDR3 bases: TGTGCCAGCAGTTATAAGAGATTCGGTAATGAAAAACTGTTTTTT. It encodes CASSYKRFGNEKLFF.

A remark on this clone: Its ends do not fully match the called genes, so a read error is possible. The chain has TRBV7-7 and TRBJ2-2, with D perhaps TRBD2 (5 bases). This CDR3 has 13 residues. CDR1 and CDR2 (germline): SSHAT, FNYEAQ (reference sequence). The CDR3 here is CASSLERTGELFF. The CDR3 DNA reads as TGTGCTAGCAGCTTAGAGCGGACCGGGGAGCTGTTTTTT.

The chain is built from TRBV19 and TRBJ2-5; a weak D match, TRBD1 (6 bases). CDR3 length equals 15 residues. With 3 bases removed from V and 5 bases from J, the gap between germline ends came to 16 bases. Germline values: CDR1 LNHDA, CDR2 SQIVND (reference sequence). CDR3 loop: CASSMGQGLVETQYF. The CDR3 DNA sequence: TGTGCCAGTAGTATGGGCCAGGGGTTGGTGGAGACCCAGTACTTC. Filled out from reference TRBV19 and TRBJ2-5, the complete variable domain reads DGGITQSPKYLFRKEGQNVTLSCEQNLNHDAMYWYRQDPGQGLRLIYYSQIVNDFQKGDIAEGYSVSREKKESFPLTVTSAQKNPTAFYLCASSMGQGLVETQYFGPGTRLLVL.

This chain joins TRBV6-5 and TRBJ1-5; D possibly corresponds to TRBD1 (5 bases). Germline values: CDR1 MNHEY, CDR2 SVGAGI. V lost 5 bases and J lost 4, with 15 bases in between. CDR3 length: 15 residues. CDR3 coding DNA: TGTGCCAGCAGTCCCCAAGGGGTGGGGAATCAGCCCCAGCATTTT. Its translation: CASSPQGVGNQPQHF.

DNA of the CDR3: TGTGCCGGGTCACCGGGACAGGGGGTCAATCAGCCCCAGCATTTT. The encoded protein is CAGSPGQGVNQPQHF. The V call is TRBV19, the J call TRBJ1-5, with TRBD1 identical over 11 bases. The CDR3 is made up of 15 amino acids. The junction had 9 bases not matched to a gene; V was cut back by 11 bases and J by 3 bases. CDR1 and CDR2 (germline): LNHDA, SQIVND (reference sequence).

This clone appeared a single time. The rearrangement uses TRBV21-1 and TRBJ2-5; the DNA was not used to check the table's D call, TRBD2. TRBV21-1 is a listed pseudogene. The CDR3 length is 14 residues. The CDR3, as DNA: TGTGCCAGCAGCTCGCGAAAGGGAGGGGAGACCCAGTACTTC. Translation gives CASSSRKGGETQYF.